These 3 T cell receptor beta chains were all obtained from the same sample, sequenced in a study of T cells after posttransplantation cyclophosphamide. A marrow graft followed busulfan-fludarabine conditioning, with cyclophosphamide on days +3 and +4. Repertoires were generated with immunoSEQ multiplex PCR, while TCRdb's copy carries only in-frame clones and drops some. The sample contains fewer than 8,000 clones, roughly 79% of which appear only once. The input for sequencing was CD8+ T cells sorted from PBMCs, taken around 1,400 days after allogeneic stem cell transplant with posttransplant cyclophosphamide. These receptors originate from a female patient aged 50-60 years who received an allogeneic stem cell transplant from a related donor, was CMV-positive, and had no GVHD. Certain T cells may be donor cells from the graft.

The J gene is TRBJ1-1, the V gene TRBV5-6; no definite D call. With 7 bases removed from V and 0 bases from J, the gap between germline ends came to 10 bases. This CDR3 has 13 residues. The germline CDR1 and CDR2 sequences are SGHDT and YYEEEE. The CDR3 protein is CASAGIMNTEAFF. In DNA, the CDR3 is TGTGCCAGCGCCGGGATAATGAACACTGAAGCTTTCTTT.

This chain joins TRBV7-2 and TRBJ2-4; 12 positions agree with TRBD2. Unmatched junction bases numbered 4, after V lost 7 bases and J lost 0 bases. The CDR3 loop spans 16 amino acids. Germline V gene data show CDR1 as SGHTA and CDR2 as FQGNSA. Written as DNA, the CDR3 is TGTGCCAGCAACCCGGGACTAGCGGGAGCCAAAAACATTCAGTACTTC. Translating gives CASNPGLAGAKNIQYF. Together with reference TRBV7-2 and TRBJ2-4, the CDR3 gives the full variable domain: GAGVSQSPSNKVTEKGKDVELRCDPISGHTALYWYRQSLGQGLEFLIYFQGNSAPDKSGLPSDRFSAERTGGSVSTLTIQRTQQEDSAVYLCASNPGLAGAKNIQYFGAGTRLSVL.

This clone has only one observation. The chain combines TRBV4-3 with TRBJ1-4; TRBD1 is a possible D gene (6 bases). V was shortened by 0 bases and J by 4 bases, with 12 bases between the two germline ends. The CDR3 runs 16 residues. Germline CDR1 and CDR2: LGHNA and YSLEER. CDR3 residues: CASSQDGQGSNEKLFF. The CDR3 region has the DNA TGCGCCAGCAGCCAAGATGGGCAGGGGAGTAATGAAAAACTGTTTTTT.